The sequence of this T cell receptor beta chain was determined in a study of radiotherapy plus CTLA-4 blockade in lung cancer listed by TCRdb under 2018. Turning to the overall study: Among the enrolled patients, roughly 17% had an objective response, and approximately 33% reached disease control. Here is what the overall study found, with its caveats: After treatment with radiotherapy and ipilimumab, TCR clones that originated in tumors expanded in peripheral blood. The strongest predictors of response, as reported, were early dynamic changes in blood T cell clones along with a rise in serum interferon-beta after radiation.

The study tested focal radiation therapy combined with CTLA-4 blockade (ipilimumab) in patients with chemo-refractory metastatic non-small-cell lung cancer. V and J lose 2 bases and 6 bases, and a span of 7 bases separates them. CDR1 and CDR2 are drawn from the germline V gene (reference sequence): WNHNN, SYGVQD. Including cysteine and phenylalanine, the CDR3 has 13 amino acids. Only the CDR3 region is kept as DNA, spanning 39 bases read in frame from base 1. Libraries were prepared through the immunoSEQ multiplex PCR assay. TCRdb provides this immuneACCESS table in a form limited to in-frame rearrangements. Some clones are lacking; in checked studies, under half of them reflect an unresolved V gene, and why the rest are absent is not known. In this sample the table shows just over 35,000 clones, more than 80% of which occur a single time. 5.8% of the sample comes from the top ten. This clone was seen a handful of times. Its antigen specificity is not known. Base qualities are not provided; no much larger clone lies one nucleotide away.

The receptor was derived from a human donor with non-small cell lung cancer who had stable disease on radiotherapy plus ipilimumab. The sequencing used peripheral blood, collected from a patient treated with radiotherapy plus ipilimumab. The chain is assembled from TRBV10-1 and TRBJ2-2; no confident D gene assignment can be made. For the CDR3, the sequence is CASSENSPGELFF. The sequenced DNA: TGCGCCAGCAGTGAGAATAGTCCCGGGGAGCTGTTTTTT.